One and the same sample provided the 17 T cell receptor beta chains below, sequenced in a study of cytotoxic CD8 clonotypes in ibrutinib-treated CLL. Clones were sequenced by immunoSEQ multiplex PCR, and TCRdb holds only the in-frame ones, with some missing. The sample yields 200,000 or so clones, roughly 79% seen once. Sequencing was performed on PBMCs, taken after 12 months of ibrutinib treatment. The receptors stem from a human donor with chronic lymphocytic leukemia.

This rearrangement joins TRBV28 to TRBJ1-1, with D possibly TRBD1 on 5 matching bases. The CDR3 spans 15 residues. Trimming stripped 6 bases from V and 1 base from J, with 15 bases between. Germline CDR1 and CDR2: MDHEN and SYDVKM. CDR3 in amino acids: CASSPRQLANTEAFF. The CDR3 region has the DNA TGTGCCAGCAGCCCCCGACAGTTAGCGAACACTGAAGCTTTCTTT.

The chain combines TRBV29-1 with TRBJ2-3, with D hard to call. The CDR3 extends over 12 amino acids. V gave up 7 bases and J gave up 3 bases, with 11 bases separating them. The germline CDR1 and CDR2 sequences are SQVTM and ANQGSEA. The CDR3 DNA sequence: TGCAGCGGCAAAACAATGACAGATACGCAGTATTTT. Its protein product is CSGKTMTDTQYF.

The chain couples TRBV5-6 to TRBJ1-2; 7 nucleotides agree with TRBD1. The CDR3 runs 16 residues. V gave up 2 bases and J gave up 4 bases; unmatched junction bases: 11. Germline V gives CDR1 SGHDT, CDR2 YYEEEE. The CDR3 reads CASSLTGTESLYGYTF. Here the CDR3 DNA reads TGTGCCAGCAGCTTAACCGGGACAGAATCCCTCTATGGCTACACCTTC.

This chain uses TRBV6-6 with TRBJ2-5, with TRBD1 matching 8 bases. Germline V CDR1 and CDR2: MNHNY, SVGAGI (reference sequence). With V trimmed by 2 bases and J by 8 bases, 10 bases remained unmatched. The length of the CDR3 is 15 residues. CDR3 DNA sequence: TGTGCCAGCAGTTACGCAGGACAACAGGGGGACACCCAGTACTTC. Translating it yields CASSYAGQQGDTQYF.

The chain uses TRBV6-5 and TRBJ2-7; D might be TRBD1 (5 bases). CDR3 length equals 12 residues. Trimming stripped 6 bases from V and 5 bases from J, with 11 bases between. The germline gives CDR1 MNHEY, CDR2 SVGAGI. The chain's CDR3 is CASSSGWDEQYF. The CDR3 DNA reads as TGTGCCAGCAGCTCAGGGTGGGACGAGCAGTACTTC.

V is TRBV19 and J is TRBJ2-1; unclear D gene. This CDR3 is 15 amino acids long. V lost 1 base and J lost 6, with 13 bases in between. Looked up from germline, CDR1 is LNHDA and CDR2 is SQIVND (reference sequence). Written as DNA, the CDR3 is TGTGCCAGTAGTATAGGCCCAGGACCGCCCAATGAGCAGTTCTTC. It translates to CASSIGPGPPNEQFF.

The chain has TRBV5-1 and TRBJ1-1; D gene uncertain. V shed 4 bases and J shed 1 base, with 8 bases lying between them. Germline-derived CDR1 and CDR2 are SGHRS and YFSETQ. The CDR3 is 13 residues long. For the CDR3, the DNA is TGCGCCAGCAGCCTCCGGAAGAACACTGAAGCTTTCTTT. This encodes CASSLRKNTEAFF.

The chain carries TRBV9 and TRBJ1-6; D is perhaps TRBD1 (5 bases). This CDR3 has 15 amino acids. CDR1 is SGDLS and CDR2 is YYNGEE in the germline V gene. V lost 4 bases to trimming and J lost 8 bases, with 16 bases between them. The CDR3 DNA reads TGTGCCAGCAGCCCTCAGGGAGATAGGTATTCACCCCTCCACTTT. Its translation is CASSPQGDRYSPLHF.

The chain couples TRBV5-5 to TRBJ2-1, with 13 bases fitting TRBD2. This CDR3 is built from 16 residues. Trimming removed 4 bases from V and 6 bases from J; junction bases left unmatched: 7. Germline V CDR1 and CDR2: SGHKS, YYEKEE (reference sequence). CDR3 residues: CASSRDRLAGGNEQFF. The CDR3 DNA follows: TGTGCCAGCAGCCGAGATCGACTAGCGGGGGGCAATGAGCAGTTCTTC.

A word on this clone: Other nucleotide sequences from this sample produce the same CDR3. The rearrangement joins TRBV2 to TRBJ2-3; possibly TRBD2 for D (7 bases). V lost 7 bases, J lost 4 bases, and 21 bases lay in between. This CDR3 contains 16 residues. Germline V lookup: CDR1 SNHLY, CDR2 FYNNEI. The CDR3, as DNA: TGTGCCAGCACCCAACGGGGGGCAGGCCGCCCAGATACGCAGTATTTT. Translated, it gives CASTQRGAGRPDTQYF.

The V and J genes are TRBV28 and TRBJ1-3; TRBD1 might be the D (6 bases). CDR1 MDHEN and CDR2 SYDVKM come from the germline V gene. The CDR3 sequence is 16 residues long. Trimming pared 7 bases from V and 0 bases from J, leaving 16 bases between. CDR3 loop: CASTSGGSPSGNTIYF. As DNA, the CDR3 is TGTGCCAGCACTTCGGGGGGCTCACCCTCTGGAAACACCATATATTTT.

The chain carries TRBV29-1 and TRBJ1-5, with D perhaps TRBD1 (6 bases). The CDR3 has 14 amino acids. V lost 6 bases, J lost 5 bases, and 17 bases lay in between. CDR1 is SQVTM and CDR2 is ANQGSEA in the germline V gene. CDR3 in DNA: TGCAGCGTGAAATTGGGGGCGGGGGATCAGCCCCAGCATTTT. Translating it yields CSVKLGAGDQPQHF.

The chain joins TRBV11-1 to TRBJ1-1, with unresolved D. Germline V gene sequence: CDR1 SGHAT, CDR2 FQDESV (reference sequence). Trimming shortened V by 0 bases and J by 4 bases, and 12 bases separated the two germline ends. The CDR3 length is 15 residues. Here the CDR3 DNA reads TGTGCCAGCAGCTTAGCGCGAACAGCCTTCACTGAAGCTTTCTTT. Protein product: CASSLARTAFTEAFF.

Here the CDR3 DNA reads TGCGCCAGCAGTAAAGGGGTCCAAGAGACCCAGTACTTC. Its protein is CASSKGVQETQYF. V gene TRBV5-1 combines with J gene TRBJ2-5; a weak D match, TRBD1 (5 bases). Trimming removed 5 bases at V and 1 base at J, with 9 bases between. Germline V gene lookup returns CDR1 SGHRS and CDR2 YFSETQ. The CDR3 spans 13 residues.

The chain has TRBV4-1 and TRBJ2-7, with 15 bases aligning to TRBD2. The V gene end was trimmed by 1 base and the J gene end by 4 bases; junction bases not matched to a gene: 5. The CDR3 runs 17 residues. CDR1 and CDR2 from the germline V gene are MGHRA and YSYEKL. The CDR3 sequence: CASSQGGGLAGGYEQYF. In DNA form, the CDR3 reads TGCGCCAGCAGCCAAGGGGGGGGACTAGCGGGAGGTTACGAGCAGTACTTC.

This chain uses TRBV19 with TRBJ2-2; D may correspond to TRBD1 or TRBD2 (5 bases each). CDR3 size: 16 residues. Germline-derived CDR1 and CDR2 are LNHDA and SQIVND (reference sequence). Trimming removed 6 bases from V and 7 bases from J, with 21 bases in between. CDR3 coding DNA: TGTGCCAGTAGAGATGAGGGTCGGTTTGGGGGCGGGGAGCTGTTTTTT. It codes for CASRDEGRFGGGELFF.

The chain has TRBV10-1 and TRBJ2-1, with D possibly matching TRBD2 (6 bases). Per germline, CDR1 WNHNN and CDR2 SYGVQD (reference sequence). There are 15 residues in the CDR3. V gave up 3 bases and J gave up 6 bases, with 15 bases separating them. Here the CDR3 reads CASSDNGAGRNEQFF. For the CDR3, the DNA is TGCGCCAGCAGTGACAATGGGGCGGGGCGCAATGAGCAGTTCTTC.